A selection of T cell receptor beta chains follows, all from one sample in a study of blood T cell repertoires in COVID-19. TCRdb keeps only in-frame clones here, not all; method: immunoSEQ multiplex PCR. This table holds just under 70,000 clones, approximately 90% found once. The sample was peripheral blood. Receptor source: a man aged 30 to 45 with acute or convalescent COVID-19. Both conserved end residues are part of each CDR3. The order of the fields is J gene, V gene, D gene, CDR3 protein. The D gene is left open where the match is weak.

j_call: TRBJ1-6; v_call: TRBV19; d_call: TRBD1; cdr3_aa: CASSLQTGMNSPLHF
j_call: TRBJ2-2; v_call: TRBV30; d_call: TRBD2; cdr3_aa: CASHRLAGANTGELFF
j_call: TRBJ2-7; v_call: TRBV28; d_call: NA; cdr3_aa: CASSLLGAASSYEQYF
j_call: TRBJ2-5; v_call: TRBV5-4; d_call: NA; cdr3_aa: CASSLAASVETQYF
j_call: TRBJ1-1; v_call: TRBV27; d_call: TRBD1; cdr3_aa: CASTPRTGGTNTEAFF
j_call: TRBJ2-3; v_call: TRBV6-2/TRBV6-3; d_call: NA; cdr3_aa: CASSETFRHTDTQYF
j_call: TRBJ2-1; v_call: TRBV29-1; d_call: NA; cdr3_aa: CSAGGKYNEQFF
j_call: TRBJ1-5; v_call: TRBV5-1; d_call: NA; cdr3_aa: CASSLTGNPGPQHF
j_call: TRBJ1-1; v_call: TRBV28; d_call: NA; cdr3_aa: CASRGGGNTEAFF
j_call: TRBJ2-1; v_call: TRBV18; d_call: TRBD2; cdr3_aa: CASSPTGLAGGSYNEQFF
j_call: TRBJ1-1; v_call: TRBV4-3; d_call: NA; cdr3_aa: CASSQAGNTEAFF
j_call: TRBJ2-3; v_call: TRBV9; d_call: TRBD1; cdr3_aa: CASSPRTGPDTQYF
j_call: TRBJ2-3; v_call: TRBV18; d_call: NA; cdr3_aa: CASSPISTSTDTQYF
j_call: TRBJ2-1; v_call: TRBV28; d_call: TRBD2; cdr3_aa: CASSLGSGGNEQFF
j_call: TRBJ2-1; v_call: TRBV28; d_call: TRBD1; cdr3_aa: CASSLLGQGYNEQFF
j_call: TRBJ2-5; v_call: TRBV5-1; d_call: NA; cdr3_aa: CASSLVGAGETQYF
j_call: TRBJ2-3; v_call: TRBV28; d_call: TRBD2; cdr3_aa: CASSWDYTDTQYF
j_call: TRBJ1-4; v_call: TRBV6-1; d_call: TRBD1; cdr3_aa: CASSKGTGARNEKLFF
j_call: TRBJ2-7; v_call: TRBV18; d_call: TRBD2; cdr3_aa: CASSPASGTYEQYF
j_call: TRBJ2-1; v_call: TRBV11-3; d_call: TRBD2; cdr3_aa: CASSFTTSGSGSSYNEQFF
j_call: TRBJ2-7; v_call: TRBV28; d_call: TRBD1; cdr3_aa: CASSEPGQGREQYF
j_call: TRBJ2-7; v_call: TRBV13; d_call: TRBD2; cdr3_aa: CASARGGWEGEQYF
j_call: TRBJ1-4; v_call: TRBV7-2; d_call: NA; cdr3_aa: CASSSQTGINEKLFF
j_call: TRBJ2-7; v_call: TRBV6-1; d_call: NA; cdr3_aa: CASSETVAYEQYF
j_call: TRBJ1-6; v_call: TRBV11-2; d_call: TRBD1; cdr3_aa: CASSLDWTGGLSYNSPLHF
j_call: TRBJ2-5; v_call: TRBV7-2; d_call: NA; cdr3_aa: CASSLWGGPPRETQYF
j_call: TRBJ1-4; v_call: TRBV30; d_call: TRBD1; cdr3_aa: CAWSAPGQGYNEKLFF
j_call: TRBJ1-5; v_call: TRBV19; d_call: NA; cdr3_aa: CASSIGGPQPQHF
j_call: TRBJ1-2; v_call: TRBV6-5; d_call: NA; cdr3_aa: CASTSGGLGYTF
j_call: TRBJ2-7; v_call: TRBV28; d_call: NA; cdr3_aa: CASSSLTGPYEQYF